This T cell receptor beta chain appears in the sequencing data of a study of cytomegalovirus exposure and HLA in healthy donors. Germline assignment: CDR1 SGDLS and CDR2 YYNGEE. Trimming removed 4 bases at V and 4 bases at J, with 10 bases between. The CDR3 is 13 amino acids. The PCR had 60 Vbeta and 13 Jbeta primers. Libraries were prepared by immunoSEQ multiplex PCR; TCRdb keeps only in-frame clonotypes and omits some of them. Here the sample table reports 150,000 to 200,000 clones. A note on this clone: The antigen is undetermined.

Study results and limitations: Earlier analysis found most TCR beta V segments productive about 90% or about 30% of the time. In a later analysis, several top co-occurrence clusters appeared linked to parvovirus B19, influenza, CMV and Epstein-Barr virus. A later analysis, which compared TCR beta chains of equal frequency, found the HLA-associated ones more clonally expanded. In a later analysis, a genetic analysis reported fewer productive-TCR N-insertions in an Asian-associated ancestry cluster than the cohort average.

Sequences were obtained from PBMCs. This TCR was recovered from a woman in her late teens or twenties in good health and CMV-seropositive. The chain is built from TRBV9 and TRBJ2-3, with a tentative D call TRBD2 (6 bases). The CDR3 coding sequence is TGTGCCAGCAGCCCGGGACTTTCAGATACGCAGTATTTT. This gives the protein CASSPGLSDTQYF.